The T cell receptor beta chain under discussion was sequenced for a study of T-cell memory formation after mild COVID-19. TCRdb itself ran the 5' RACE reads through MiXCR, one entry per CDR3 protein. The sample includes about 620,000 distinct CDR3 sequences, over 15% of them seen just once. The table lists this clonotype with a few counts. V gave up 1 base and J gave up 3 bases; unmatched junction bases: 6. Germline assignment: CDR1 SGHVS and CDR2 FQNEAQ. The length of the CDR3 is 17 residues. Sequenced: PBMCs or a T cell subset sorted from them (not recorded which). This receptor was obtained from an adult woman who had mild COVID-19 (a few samples of this study predate the infection). Cell type and time point are not known. The chain uses TRBV7-8 and TRBJ2-3; 11 nucleotides line up with TRBD2. The CDR3 is CASSLVHSGRGTDTQYF. The CDR3 DNA reads as TGTGCCAGCAGCTTAGTTCATAGCGGGAGGGGGACAGATACGCAGTATTTT. Filled out from reference TRBV7-8 and TRBJ2-3, the complete variable domain reads GAGVSQSPRYKVAKRGQDVALRCDPISGHVSLFWYQQALGQGPEFLTYFQNEAQLDKSGLPSDRFFAERPEGSVSTLKIQRTQQEDSAVYLCASSLVHSGRGTDTQYFGPGTRLTVL.